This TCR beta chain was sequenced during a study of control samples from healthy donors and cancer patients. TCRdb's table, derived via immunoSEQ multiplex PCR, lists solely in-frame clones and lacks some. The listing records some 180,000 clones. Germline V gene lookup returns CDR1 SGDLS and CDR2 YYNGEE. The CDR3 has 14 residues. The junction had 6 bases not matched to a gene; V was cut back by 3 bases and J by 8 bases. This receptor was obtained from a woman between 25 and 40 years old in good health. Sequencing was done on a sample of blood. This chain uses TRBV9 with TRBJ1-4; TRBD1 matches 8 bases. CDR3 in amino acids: CASSATGGYEKLFF. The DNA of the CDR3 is TGTGCCAGCAGCGCTACAGGGGGATACGAAAAACTGTTTTTT.